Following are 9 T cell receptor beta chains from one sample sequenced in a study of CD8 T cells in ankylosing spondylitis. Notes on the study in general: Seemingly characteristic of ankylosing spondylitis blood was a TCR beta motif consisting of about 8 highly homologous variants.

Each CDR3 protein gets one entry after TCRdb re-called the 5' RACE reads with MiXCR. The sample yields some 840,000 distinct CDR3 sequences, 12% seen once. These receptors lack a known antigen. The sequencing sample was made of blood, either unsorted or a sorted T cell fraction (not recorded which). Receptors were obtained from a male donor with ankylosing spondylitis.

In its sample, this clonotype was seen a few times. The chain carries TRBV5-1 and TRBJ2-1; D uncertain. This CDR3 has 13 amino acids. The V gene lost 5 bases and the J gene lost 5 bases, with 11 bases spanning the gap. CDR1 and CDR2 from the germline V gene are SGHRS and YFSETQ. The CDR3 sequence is CASSPLQNNEQFF. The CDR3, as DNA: TGCGCCAGCAGTCCATTACAGAACAATGAGCAGTTCTTC.

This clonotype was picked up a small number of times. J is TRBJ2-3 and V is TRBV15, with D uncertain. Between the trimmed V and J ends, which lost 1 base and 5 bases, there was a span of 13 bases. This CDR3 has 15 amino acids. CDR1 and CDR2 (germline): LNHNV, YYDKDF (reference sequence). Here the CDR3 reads CATSRAPRVGDTQYF. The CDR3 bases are TGTGCCACCAGCAGAGCCCCACGCGTGGGAGATACGCAGTATTTT.

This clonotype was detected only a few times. CDR3 DNA sequence: TGTGCCAGCACGGGACAGGCGAACACCGGGGAGCTGTTTTTT. Protein sequence: CASTGQANTGELFF. V is TRBV6-2 or TRBV6-3 and J is TRBJ2-2; TRBD1 agrees at 8 bases. The CDR3 has 14 amino acids. V gave up 7 bases and J gave up 0 bases; unmatched junction bases: 1. The germline V gene encodes CDR1 MNHEY and CDR2 SVGEGT.

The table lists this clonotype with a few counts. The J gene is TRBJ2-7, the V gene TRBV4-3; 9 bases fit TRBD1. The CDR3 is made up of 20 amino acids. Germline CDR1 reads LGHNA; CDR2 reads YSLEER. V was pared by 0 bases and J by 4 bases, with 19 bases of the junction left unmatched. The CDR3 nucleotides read TGCGCCAGCAGCCAAGAAACATGGACAGGGGCCACCCCACTTTTGTACGAGCAGTACTTC. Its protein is CASSQETWTGATPLLYEQYF.

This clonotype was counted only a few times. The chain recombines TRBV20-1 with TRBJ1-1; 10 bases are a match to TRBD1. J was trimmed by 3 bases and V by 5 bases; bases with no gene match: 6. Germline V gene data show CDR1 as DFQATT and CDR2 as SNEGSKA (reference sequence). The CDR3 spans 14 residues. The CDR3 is CSAPRDRGYTEAFF. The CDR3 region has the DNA TGCAGTGCTCCCCGGGACAGGGGATACACTGAAGCTTTCTTT.

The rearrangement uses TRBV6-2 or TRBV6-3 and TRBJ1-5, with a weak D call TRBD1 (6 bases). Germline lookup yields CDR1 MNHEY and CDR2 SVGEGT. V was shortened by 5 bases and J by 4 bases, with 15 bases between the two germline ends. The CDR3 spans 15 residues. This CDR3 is CASSPIDRRNQPQHF. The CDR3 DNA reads TGTGCCAGCAGTCCCATCGACAGGAGGAATCAGCCCCAGCATTTT.

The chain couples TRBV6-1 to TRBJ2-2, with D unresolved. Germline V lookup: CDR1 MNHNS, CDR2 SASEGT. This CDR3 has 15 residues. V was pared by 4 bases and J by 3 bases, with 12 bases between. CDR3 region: CASSVLSRDTGELFF. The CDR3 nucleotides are TGTGCCAGCAGTGTGCTATCCCGGGACACCGGGGAGCTGTTTTTT.

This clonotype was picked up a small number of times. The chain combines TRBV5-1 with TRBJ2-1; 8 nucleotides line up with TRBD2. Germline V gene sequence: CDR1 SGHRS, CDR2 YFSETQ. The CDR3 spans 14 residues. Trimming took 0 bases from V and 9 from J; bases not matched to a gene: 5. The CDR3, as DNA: TGCGCCAGCAGCTTGGATGTGGCGGGGGGTGAGCAGTTCTTC. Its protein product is CASSLDVAGGEQFF.

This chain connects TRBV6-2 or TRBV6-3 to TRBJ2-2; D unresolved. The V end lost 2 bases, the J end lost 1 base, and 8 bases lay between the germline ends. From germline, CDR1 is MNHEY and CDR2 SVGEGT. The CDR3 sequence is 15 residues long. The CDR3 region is CASSYPGRNTGELFF. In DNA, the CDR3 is TGTGCCAGCAGTTACCCCGGACGGAACACCGGGGAGCTGTTTTTT.